These 16 T cell receptor beta chains were all obtained from the same sample, sequenced in a study of blood T cell repertoires in COVID-19. Profiled with immunoSEQ multiplex PCR; TCRdb holds only in-frame clones, not every one. The sample has under 200,000 clones, roughly 80% seen once. The sample comprised peripheral blood. The source is a woman aged 40-49 years with COVID-19, enrolled during active disease.

The rearrangement joins TRBV7-8 to TRBJ2-1; 7 bases match TRBD1. The trim removed 4 bases at V and 8 bases at J, leaving 20 bases unmatched. The germline gives CDR1 SGHVS, CDR2 FQNEAQ. The CDR3 runs 18 residues. In nucleotides, the CDR3 is TGTGCCAGCAGCTCCACCGGGACAGCCCTCACTCACCTTGATGAGCAGTTCTTC. Translating gives CASSSTGTALTHLDEQFF.

This clone has more than one count but fewer than ten. This chain links TRBV27 with TRBJ1-6, with D possibly matching TRBD1 (6 bases). The CDR3 has 18 residues. Germline V gene data show CDR1 as MNHEY and CDR2 as SMNVEV (reference sequence). The germline V and J ends were trimmed by 4 bases and 10 bases, with 26 bases remaining between them. CDR3 protein: CASSSISRGVGGGSPLHF. CDR3 DNA: TGTGCCAGCAGTTCCATCTCCCGTGGTGTAGGGGGGGGATCACCCCTCCACTTT.

The rearrangement uses TRBV7-6 and TRBJ2-5, with 12 bases aligning to TRBD2. The germline gives CDR1 SGHVS, CDR2 FNYEAQ. CDR3 size: 15 residues. V shed 5 bases, J shed 2 bases, and the junction held 3 bases outside the gene matches. In DNA, the CDR3 is TGTGCCAGCAGCCCTAGCGGGGGGGGACAAGAGACCCAGTACTTC. It encodes CASSPSGGGQETQYF.

This chain links TRBV6-6 with TRBJ2-2; tentatively, D is TRBD1 (5 bases). Germline CDR1 is MNHNY and CDR2 is SVGAGI (reference sequence). Deletions cut 5 bases from V and 7 bases from J, with 11 bases between. The CDR3 runs 13 residues. As DNA, the CDR3 is TGTGCCAGCAGTCGCTCCAGGGACGGGGAGCTGTTTTTT. This gives the protein CASSRSRDGELFF.

The chain uses TRBV5-4 and TRBJ1-4, with D possibly TRBD1 on 5 matching bases. Trimming removed 4 bases at V and 5 bases at J, with 12 bases between. CDR1 is SGHNT, CDR2 YYREEE, per germline (reference sequence). The CDR3 is 14 amino acids. The CDR3 sequence: CASSQGRTNEKLFF. The CDR3 nucleotides are TGTGCCAGCAGCCAAGGACGGACAAATGAAAAACTGTTTTTT.

V and J are TRBV28 and TRBJ1-2; unclear D gene. This CDR3 is 14 amino acids long. Germline V gives CDR1 MDHEN, CDR2 SYDVKM. V lost 10 bases and J lost 1, with 16 bases in between. The CDR3 loop is CATTKEPFNYGYTF. CDR3 nucleotides: TGTGCCACCACTAAGGAGCCTTTTAACTATGGCTACACCTTC.

This chain uses TRBV4-2 with TRBJ2-7; 12 bases are a match to TRBD2. V lost 4 bases, J lost 7 bases, and 11 bases stayed unmatched. The germline CDR1 and CDR2 sequences are LGHNA and YNFKEQ. The CDR3 loop spans 16 amino acids. This CDR3 is CASSLRTSGAATEQYF. The CDR3 bases are TGTGCCAGCAGCCTGAGGACTAGCGGGGCTGCTACGGAGCAGTACTTC.

This clone has a handful of counts. This chain connects TRBV7-3 to TRBJ1-5; TRBD1 is a possible D gene (5 bases). The CDR3 extends over 19 amino acids. The germline V and J ends were trimmed by 1 base and 2 bases, with 21 bases remaining between them. Germline V gene data show CDR1 as SGHTA and CDR2 as FQGTGA. Here the CDR3 reads CASSLRRDRRLFGNQPQHF. As DNA, the CDR3 is TGTGCCAGCAGCTTAAGGAGAGACAGAAGGCTTTTCGGCAATCAGCCCCAGCATTTT.

V is TRBV5-1 and J is TRBJ1-1; D not certain. The CDR3 consists of 16 residues. Germline-derived CDR1 and CDR2 are SGHRS and YFSETQ. The germline V and J ends were trimmed by 0 bases and 3 bases, with 15 bases remaining between them. DNA for the CDR3: TGCGCCAGCAGCTTGGCCTCACGGGGAAGGGACACTGAAGCTTTCTTT. Protein sequence: CASSLASRGRDTEAFF.

The genes are TRBV9 and TRBJ1-6; 8 bases line up with TRBD1. Germline V lookup: CDR1 SGDLS, CDR2 YYNGEE. The CDR3 has 14 residues. V lost 5 bases to trimming and J lost 10 bases; unmatched junction nucleotides: 8. The CDR3, as DNA: TGTGCCAGCAGTGTACAGGACAGGGCGTCACCCCTCCACTTT. It is translated as CASSVQDRASPLHF. Looking up the rest from reference TRBV9 and TRBJ1-6 gives the full variable domain: DSGVTQTPKHLITATGQRVTLRCSPRSGDLSVYWYQQSLDQGLQFLIQYYNGEERAKGNILERFSAQQFPDLHSELNLSSLELGDSALYFCASSVQDRASPLHFGNGTRLTVT.

This clone was recorded only once. The chain employs TRBV19 and TRBJ1-4; 8 bases agree with TRBD1. The V segment lost 5 bases and the J segment 6 bases; nucleotides outside the gene matches: 8. Germline CDR1 and CDR2: LNHDA and SQIVND (reference sequence). This CDR3 has 15 residues. This chain's CDR3 is CASSPRGQADEKLFF. Here the CDR3 DNA reads TGTGCCAGTAGTCCCAGGGGACAGGCAGATGAAAAACTGTTTTTT.

CDR3 DNA: TGTGCCTCTCGTCCCGGGACAGCCTATGGCTACACCTTC. It yields the protein CASRPGTAYGYTF. This chain links TRBV15 with TRBJ1-2; 7 bases are a match to TRBD1. Germline values: CDR1 LNHNV, CDR2 YYDKDF (reference sequence). This CDR3 comprises 13 residues. The V and J ends lost 11 bases and 4 bases, in that order; junction bases with no gene match: 10.

About this clone itself: As the CDR3 is not closed by the conserved phenylalanine or tryptophan, this likely results from a read error. Because the CDR3's place on the DNA is in doubt, the DNA is left out and the CDR3 is given as listed by TCRdb. The chain links TRBV24-1 to TRBJ1-3. The CDR3 length equals 11 residues, ends included. Germline CDR1 and CDR2: KGHDR and SFDVKD. CDR3 residues: CATSRLVPLCL.

This chain links TRBV18 with TRBJ2-7; D is perhaps TRBD1 (6 bases). Trimming pared 0 bases from V and 9 bases from J, leaving 27 bases between. Germline assignment: CDR1 KGHSH and CDR2 LQKENI. The CDR3 is 18 amino acids. CDR3 in amino acids: CASSPPGSMGAGAAGQYF. CDR3 in DNA: TGTGCCAGCTCACCACCGGGGTCGATGGGGGCCGGAGCCGCCGGGCAGTACTTC.

The rearrangement joins TRBV6-5 to TRBJ1-6; D not resolved. V gave up 6 bases and J gave up 9 bases, with 15 bases separating them. The CDR3 is 14 amino acids. Germline V CDR1 and CDR2: MNHEY, SVGAGI. The CDR3 here is CASSSTQESSPLHF. The CDR3 DNA reads as TGTGCCAGCAGCTCGACCCAGGAAAGTTCACCCCTCCACTTT.

The CDR3 bases are TGTGCCAGCAGCTTGGGACAGTCCACTGAAGCTTTCTTT. Its protein product is CASSLGQSTEAFF. This rearrangement joins TRBV12-3 or TRBV12-4 to TRBJ1-1; 7 bases are shared with TRBD1. The ends lost 6 bases at V and 4 bases at J; junction bases unmatched: 5. The CDR3 extends over 13 amino acids.